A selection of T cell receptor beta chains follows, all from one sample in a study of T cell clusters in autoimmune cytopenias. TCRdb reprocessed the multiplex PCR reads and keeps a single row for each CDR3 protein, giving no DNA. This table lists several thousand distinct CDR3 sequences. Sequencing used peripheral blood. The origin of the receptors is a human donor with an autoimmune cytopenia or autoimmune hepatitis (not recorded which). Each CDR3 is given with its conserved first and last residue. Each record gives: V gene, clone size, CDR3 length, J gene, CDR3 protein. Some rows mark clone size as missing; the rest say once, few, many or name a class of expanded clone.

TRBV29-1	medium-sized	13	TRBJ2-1	CSVDMMGGNEQFF
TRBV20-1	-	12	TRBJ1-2	CSAREIKEGYTF
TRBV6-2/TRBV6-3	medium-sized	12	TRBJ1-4	CASSQGQGKLFF
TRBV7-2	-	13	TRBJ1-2	CASSLARDYGYTF
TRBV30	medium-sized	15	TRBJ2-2	CAWGTGPFVAGELFF
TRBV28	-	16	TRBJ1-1	CASSSHPPDRGTEAFF
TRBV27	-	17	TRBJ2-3	CASSLSLAGLSSDTQYF
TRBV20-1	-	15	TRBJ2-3	CSASPKRGGTDTQYF
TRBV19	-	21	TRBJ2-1	CASSQDALLTSGGYGYNEQFF
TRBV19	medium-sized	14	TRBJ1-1	CASSSGGMNTEAFF
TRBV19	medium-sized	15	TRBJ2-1	CASSTDGNSYNEQFF
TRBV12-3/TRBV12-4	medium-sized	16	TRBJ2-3	CASKLAGGPFANTQYF
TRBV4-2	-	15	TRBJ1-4	CASSQPGQGNEKLFF
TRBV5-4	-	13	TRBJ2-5	CASSLEPGETQYF
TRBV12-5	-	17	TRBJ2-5	CASGLGSSTGPQETQYF
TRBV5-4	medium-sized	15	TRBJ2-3	CASSFPGREADTQYF
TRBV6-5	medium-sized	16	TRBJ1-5	CASSSTRTGGNQPQHF
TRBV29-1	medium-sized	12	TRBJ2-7	CSVADGAYEQYF
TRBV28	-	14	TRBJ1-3	CASGSGTVGNTIYF
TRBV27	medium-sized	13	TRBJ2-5	CASRGREVETQYF
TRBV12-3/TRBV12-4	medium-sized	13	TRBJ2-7	CASSLGSTYEQYF
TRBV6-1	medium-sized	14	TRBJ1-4	CASSVTGLNEKLFF
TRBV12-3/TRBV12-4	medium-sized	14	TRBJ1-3	CASRIDHSGNTIYF
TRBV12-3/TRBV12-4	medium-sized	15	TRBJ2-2	CASSLGGPNTGELFF
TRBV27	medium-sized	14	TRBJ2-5	CASSPQSGQETQYF
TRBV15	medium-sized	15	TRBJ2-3	CATSRDGKVTDTQYF
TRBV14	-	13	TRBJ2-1	CASSQTLDGEQFF
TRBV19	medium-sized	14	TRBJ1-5	CASSTNQGAQPQHF
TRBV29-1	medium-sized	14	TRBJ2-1	CSVLPWTGGNEQFF
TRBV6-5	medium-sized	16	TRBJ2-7	CASSYSRQPFSYEQYF